The rows below give T cell receptor beta chains drawn from one sample of a study of blood T cell repertoires in COVID-19. Produced via immunoSEQ multiplex PCR; TCRdb's table is partial and in-frame only. The data show roughly 300,000 clones, around 84% seen once. Material: PBMCs or T cells enriched from blood (not recorded which). The receptors derive from a man in his thirties or forties who had recovered from COVID-19. CDR3s include the opening cysteine and the closing phenylalanine or tryptophan. A D gene is named only where the DNA matches it firmly. Rows may omit the clone size; those that give it use once, few, many or a size class.

J	V	D	size	DNA	CDR3
TRBJ1-1	TRBV28	TRBD1	.	TGTGCCAGCAGTTTAGGGACAGTTCAGACTGAAGCTTTCTTT	CASSLGTVQTEAFF
TRBJ1-2	TRBV20-1	.	.	TGCAGTGCTAGTCTGCTGGCCTCTAACTATGGCTACACCTTC	CSASLLASNYGYTF
TRBJ2-1	TRBV27	.	.	TGTGCCAGCAGTTTGACAGGGGAGGGCCACAATGAGCAGTTCTTC	CASSLTGEGHNEQFF
TRBJ2-1	TRBV19	.	.	TGTGCCAGTAGTGGGCCCGGGACTCATAATGAGCAGTTCTTC	CASSGPGTHNEQFF
TRBJ1-6	TRBV4-1	TRBD1	.	TGCGCCAGCAGCCAGGCCCCGGGGACAGGGGTCTCACCCCTCCACTTT	CASSQAPGTGVSPLHF
TRBJ1-1	TRBV5-4	.	once	TGTGCCAGCAGCTACTCGAACACTGAAGCTTTCTTT	CASSYSNTEAFF
TRBJ2-3	TRBV19	.	.	TGTGCCAGTAGTCCTCATCTTTGGCAGGGCACAGATACGCAGTATTTT	CASSPHLWQGTDTQYF
TRBJ1-2	TRBV29-1	TRBD1	.	TGCAGCGTTCTTATCGGACAGGGCACCTTAAACTATGGCTACACCTTC	CSVLIGQGTLNYGYTF
TRBJ1-2	TRBV18	.	.	TGTGCCAGCTCACCCGTAGTCGACAACTCGTATGGCTACACCTTC	CASSPVVDNSYGYTF
TRBJ2-6	TRBV12-3/TRBV12-4	.	.	TGTGCCAGCAGCATTCCCGGGGCCAACGTCCTGACTTTC	CASSIPGANVLTF
TRBJ1-6	TRBV30	.	.	TGTGCCTGGGGCAGGGGTGATAATTCACCCCTCCACTTT	CAWGRGDNSPLHF
TRBJ2-5	TRBV7-9	TRBD1	.	TGTGCCAGCAGCTTAGGGGGCGGGACAGGGGGCCGAGAGACCCAGTACTTC	CASSLGGGTGGRETQYF
TRBJ1-1	TRBV18	.	.	TGTGCCAGCTCGCGCAGGGAGGCCACTGAAGCTTTCTTT	CASSRREATEAFF
TRBJ2-3	TRBV5-1	.	.	TGCGCCAGCAGCTTCACTAGCTCTCCTAGCACAGATACGCAGTATTTT	CASSFTSSPSTDTQYF
TRBJ2-2	TRBV7-2	.	.	TGTGCCAGCAGCGACAGACTGAGGAACACCGGGGAGCTGTTTTTT	CASSDRLRNTGELFF
TRBJ2-7	TRBV6-5	.	.	TGTGCCAGCAGTTACAGCGGGTCAAACTACGAGCAGTACTTC	CASSYSGSNYEQYF
TRBJ2-5	TRBV7-2	TRBD2	.	TGTGCCAGCAGCTTAGAACTAGCGGGGGGTTGGGAGACCCAGTACTTC	CASSLELAGGWETQYF
TRBJ2-7	TRBV19	TRBD1	.	TGTGCCAGTAGTGAGAGACAGGGGATGACTCGCTACGAGCAGTACTTC	CASSERQGMTRYEQYF
TRBJ2-7	TRBV3-1/TRBV3-2	TRBD2	few	TGTGCCAGCAGCCAAGATGGGACTAGCGGGAGGTACGAGCAGTACTTC	CASSQDGTSGRYEQYF
TRBJ2-1	TRBV24-1	TRBD2	.	TGTGCCACCAGTGATTTAGCTAGCGGGGCCTACAATGAGCAGTTCTTC	CATSDLASGAYNEQFF
TRBJ2-3	TRBV24-1	TRBD2	.	TGTGCCACCAGTGACTACATAGCGGGGGCCACAGATACGCAGTATTTT	CATSDYIAGATDTQYF
TRBJ1-6	TRBV28	TRBD1	.	TGTGCCAGCAGGGGACAGGGGGCCTATAATTCACCCCTCCACTTT	CASRGQGAYNSPLHF
TRBJ1-6	TRBV29-1	.	.	TGCAGCGTTGCTCAGGGAAATAATTCACCCCTCCACTTT	CSVAQGNNSPLHF
TRBJ2-7	TRBV6-2/TRBV6-3	TRBD2	.	TGTGCCAGCAGTTATACTAGCGGGAGGGGGCCCTACGAGCAGTACTTC	CASSYTSGRGPYEQYF
TRBJ2-7	TRBV2	TRBD2	few	TGTGCCAGCAGCCCCGGACTAGCGGTTACCTACGAGCAGTACTTC	CASSPGLAVTYEQYF
TRBJ2-7	TRBV18	.	.	TGTGCCAGCTCACCAGAGGATACCTACGAGCAGTACTTC	CASSPEDTYEQYF
TRBJ2-2	TRBV11-2	TRBD1	.	TGTGCCAGCAGCTTAGTCAACAGGGGGACCGGGGAGCTGTTTTTT	CASSLVNRGTGELFF
TRBJ2-2	TRBV24-1	.	.	TGTGCCACTAAGCACCATGACAGCACCGGGGAGCTGTTTTTT	CATKHHDSTGELFF
TRBJ1-1	TRBV9	.	.	TGTGCCAGCAGCGGGGGAGGGAGCACTGAAGCTTTCTTT	CASSGGGSTEAFF
TRBJ1-1	TRBV11-3	.	.	TGTGCCAGCAGCCTCCAGGTGAACACTGAAGCTTTCTTT	CASSLQVNTEAFF
TRBJ2-7	TRBV4-2	.	.	TGTGCCAGCAGATATTCGGCTGGAGCCTACGAGCAGTACTTC	CASRYSAGAYEQYF
TRBJ1-4	TRBV5-5	.	.	TGTGCCAGCAGCGACAGGAGTAATGAAAAACTGTTTTTT	CASSDRSNEKLFF
TRBJ2-7	TRBV5-1	.	.	TGCGCCAGCAGCTTGTCAGTTTACGAGCAGTACTTC	CASSLSVYEQYF